This T cell receptor beta chain was profiled in a study of blood T cell repertoires in COVID-19. This CDR3 has 13 amino acids. Per the germline V gene, CDR1 is MNHEY and CDR2 is SMNVEV (reference sequence). V shed 4 bases and J shed 2 bases, with 6 bases lying between them. TCRdb's table, derived via immunoSEQ multiplex PCR, lists solely in-frame clones and lacks some. In the table there are roughly 60,000 clones, 88% of which are singletons. This chain uses TRBV27 with TRBJ1-5, with no clear D. Sequenced material: peripheral blood. The receptor was isolated from a human donor in a cohort sampled during active COVID-19. Here the CDR3 DNA reads TGTGCCAGCAGTTACCAGGGCAATCAGCCCCAGCATTTT. Translated, it gives CASSYQGNQPQHF.